This TCR beta chain was sequenced during a study of blood T cell repertoires in COVID-19. Study background: Acute and convalescent COVID-19 specimens originated in the United States, Italy and Spain.

In the authors' workflow: The assay estimated nucleated cells by amplifying reference gene primers. Sequencing was performed with immunoSEQ multiplex PCR; in TCRdb, only in-frame clones are kept and a portion is missing. The DNA was the basis for D and trimming; V, J and clone size are from that table. The table includes 350,000 to 450,000 clones, about 85% detected once. The length of the CDR3 is 14 residues. Trimming removed 5 bases at V and 7 bases at J, with 17 bases between. Germline lookup yields CDR1 MDHEN and CDR2 SYDVKM. Input material: peripheral blood. The chain combines TRBV28 with TRBJ1-1; D not resolved. The origin of this receptor is a woman aged 18-35 years with acute or convalescent COVID-19. CDR3 bases: TGTGCCAGCAGTCGCTGGACGGGGAGTGTTGAAGCTTTCTTT. Residues: CASSRWTGSVEAFF.